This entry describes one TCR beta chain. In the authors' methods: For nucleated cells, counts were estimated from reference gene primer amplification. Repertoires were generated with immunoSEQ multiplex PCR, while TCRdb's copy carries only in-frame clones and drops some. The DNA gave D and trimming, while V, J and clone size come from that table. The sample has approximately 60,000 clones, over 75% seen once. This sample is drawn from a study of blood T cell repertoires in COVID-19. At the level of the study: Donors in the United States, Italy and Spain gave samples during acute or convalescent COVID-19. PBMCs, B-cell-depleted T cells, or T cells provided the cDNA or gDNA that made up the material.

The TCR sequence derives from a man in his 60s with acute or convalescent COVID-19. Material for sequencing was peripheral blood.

This chain's CDR3 is CASSQAGTGIADTQYF. As DNA, the CDR3 is TGCGCCAGCAGCCAAGCCGGGACAGGGATAGCAGATACGCAGTATTTT. The rearrangement links TRBV4-3 to TRBJ2-3; 9 bases match TRBD1. Germline loops: CDR1 LGHNA, CDR2 YSLEER. The CDR3 length is 16 residues. The V gene end was trimmed by 1 base and the J gene end by 4 bases; junction bases not matched to a gene: 6.